Each of the 9 T cell receptor beta chains below was sequenced from the same sample in a study of vaccination effects on CD4 cells after COVID-19. Antigens of these TCRs are unknown. Assay used: immunoSEQ multiplex PCR; TCRdb lists only in-frame clones, some missing. Of tens of thousands of clones listed, about 65% are singletons. In the ViraFEST assay, antigen-specific CD4+ clonotypes were identified by expansion after peptide-pool stimulation. An approximately ten-day culture period preceded the isolation of CD4+ T cells. Nucleocapsid antibodies stayed negative before and after vaccination, showing no earlier SARS-CoV-2 infection. This material consisted of CD4+ T cells from PBMCs cultured with HCoV-NL63 spike peptides, taken before COVID-19 vaccination. The receptors derive from a human donor who received a COVID-19 vaccine.

The CDR3 spells CASSSYPGTFSYNEQFF. In nucleotides, the CDR3 is TGTGCCAGCAGCTCCTATCCAGGAACCTTCTCCTACAATGAGCAGTTCTTC. V and J are TRBV11-2 and TRBJ2-1; D not resolved. Germline values: CDR1 SGHAT, CDR2 FQNNGV. The CDR3 loop spans 17 amino acids. Trimming removed 4 bases from V and 0 bases from J, with 16 bases in between.

This chain uses TRBV19 with TRBJ2-7; D not resolved. Germline assignment: CDR1 LNHDA and CDR2 SQIVND (reference sequence). The CDR3 contains 11 residues. V gave up 10 bases and J gave up 6 bases, with 13 bases separating them. The CDR3 DNA sequence: TGTGCCACCTCCGGCATACTCGAGCAGTACTTC. The encoded protein is CATSGILEQYF.

This chain connects TRBV28 to TRBJ1-2; D is unresolved. Trimming took 5 bases from V and 4 from J, leaving 8 bases between them. The CDR3 is made up of 12 amino acids. Looked up from germline, CDR1 is MDHEN and CDR2 is SYDVKM. CDR3 sequence (DNA): TGTGCCAGCAGTGCTCAGACCTATGGCTACACCTTC. Translation gives CASSAQTYGYTF.

V and J are TRBV6-5 and TRBJ2-1, with TRBD2 matching over 9 bases. Trimming took 6 bases from V and 10 from J; bases not matched to a gene: 10. CDR1 MNHEY and CDR2 SVGAGI come from the germline V gene. This CDR3 region has 14 residues. The CDR3 here is CASRAGTSYSEQFF. CDR3 nucleotide sequence: TGTGCCAGCAGGGCCGGGACTAGCTATAGCGAGCAGTTCTTC.

The chain links TRBV6-5 to TRBJ1-4; D is ambiguous. The germline V gene has CDR1 MNHEY and CDR2 SVGAGI. The CDR3 covers 14 residues. V was trimmed by 0 bases and J by 5 bases, leaving 7 bases between them. The CDR3 protein is CASSYSWSNEKLFF. The CDR3 DNA reads as TGTGCCAGCAGTTACTCGTGGTCGAATGAAAAACTGTTTTTT.

The rearrangement links TRBV7-9 to TRBJ2-5; 11 bases are shared with TRBD2. The V gene's germline CDR1 is SEHNR and CDR2 FQNEAQ (reference sequence). Unmatched junction bases numbered 3, after V lost 2 bases and J lost 1 base. The CDR3 is 16 amino acids. CDR3: CASSLFLAGGQETQYF. The DNA of the CDR3 is TGTGCCAGCAGCTTATTCCTAGCGGGGGGCCAAGAGACCCAGTACTTC.

The V and J genes are TRBV4-1 and TRBJ1-5; 7 bases are shared with TRBD1. The CDR3 is made up of 16 amino acids. Germline loops: CDR1 MGHRA, CDR2 YSYEKL. V shed 6 bases and J 1 base; nucleotides not matched to a gene: 9. The DNA for the CDR3 is TGCGCCAGCAGTCGTATCGCGGGACAGAGCAATCAGCCCCAGCATTTT. As protein: CASSRIAGQSNQPQHF.

The V and J genes are TRBV6-4 and TRBJ1-2; a weak D match, TRBD1 (6 bases). The CDR3 consists of 14 residues. Deletions cut 3 bases from V and 5 bases from J, with 13 bases between. Per the germline V gene, CDR1 is MRHNA and CDR2 is SNTAGT. CDR3 sequence: CASSERGRGYGYTF. DNA for the CDR3: TGTGCCAGCAGTGAACGGGGGCGCGGGTATGGCTACACCTTC.

This clone was seen a handful of times. The V gene is TRBV18, the J gene TRBJ2-2; 11 bases line up with TRBD1. J was trimmed by 7 bases and V by 6 bases; bases with no gene match: 7. CDR1 and CDR2 from the germline V gene are KGHSH and LQKENI. The CDR3 runs 15 residues. CDR3 in DNA: TGTGCCAGCTCTATGGACAGGGGGCGAATCGGGGAGCTGTTTTTT. Amino acid sequence: CASSMDRGRIGELFF.